These T cell receptor beta chains were read from a single sample in a study of CD8+ T cells in alopecia areata. Data came from immunoSEQ multiplex PCR; TCRdb stores just in-frame clones and leaves some out. The sample comprises around 170,000 clones, about 51% of which are singletons, and 10% rests with the top ten. Sequences were derived from CD8+ T cells sorted from blood, sampled around week 54, from a patient treated with tofacitinib. Receptor source: a human donor with alopecia areata. CDR3s include the opening cysteine and the closing phenylalanine or tryptophan.

J	V	CDR3
TRBJ1-2	TRBV11-1	CASSLGRRSNGYTF
TRBJ2-5	TRBV2	CASSAGLAGGRETQYF
TRBJ1-1	TRBV30	CAWSAPGGYGTNTEAFF
TRBJ2-7	TRBV5-1	CASSSRDRPSEEQYF
TRBJ1-3	TRBV7-2	CASSLDGNSGNTIYF
TRBJ2-3	TRBV9	CASGDPTDTQYF
TRBJ2-5	TRBV9	CASSGGPSLETQYF
TRBJ1-5	TRBV27	CASSIRDSNQPQHF
TRBJ1-3	TRBV25-1	CASSEPRSGNTIYF
TRBJ2-1	TRBV7-2	CASSLGRPSSYNEQFF
TRBJ2-3	TRBV27	CASSLSTRGAVDTQYF
TRBJ1-6	TRBV5-6	CASAEAGRSPLHF
TRBJ2-1	TRBV28	CASRSLSGGGIYNEQFF
TRBJ2-2	TRBV10-3	CASSGPNTGELFF
TRBJ1-1	TRBV30	CAWSLGENTEAFF
TRBJ1-5	TRBV30	CAWSVRGYGGRELNQPQHF
TRBJ2-2	TRBV5-6	CASSWTETRELFF
TRBJ2-2	TRBV7-9	CASSLPASGRPGELFF
TRBJ2-7	TRBV10-3	CAISDQRGVLYEQYF
TRBJ1-1	TRBV6-5	CASSYHQGRMNTEAFF
TRBJ2-5	TRBV7-2	CASSRRAGGQETQYF
TRBJ1-2	TRBV2	CASSETLRDRGYTF
TRBJ1-2	TRBV4-1	CASSQDRESFYGYTF
TRBJ2-7	TRBV29-1	CSARPAGTYEQYF
TRBJ1-2	TRBV9	CASSGGGTPGRGYTF
TRBJ2-7	TRBV5-1	CASSVGQGALSYEQYF
TRBJ1-2	TRBV7-2	CASSAVGVGYGYTF